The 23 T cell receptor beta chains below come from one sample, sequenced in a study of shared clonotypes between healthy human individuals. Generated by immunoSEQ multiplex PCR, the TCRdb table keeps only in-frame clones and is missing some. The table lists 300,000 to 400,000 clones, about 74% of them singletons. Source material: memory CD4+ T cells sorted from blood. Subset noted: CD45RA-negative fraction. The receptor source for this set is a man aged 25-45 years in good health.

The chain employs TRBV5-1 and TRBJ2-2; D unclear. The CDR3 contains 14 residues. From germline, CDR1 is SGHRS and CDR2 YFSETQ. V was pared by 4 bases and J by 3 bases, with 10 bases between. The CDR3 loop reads CASSPTGDTGELFF. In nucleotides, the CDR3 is TGCGCCAGCAGCCCGACCGGCGACACCGGGGAGCTGTTTTTT.

The CDR3 region is CASSEYGRNQPQHF. CDR3 coding DNA: TGTGCCAGCAGTGAATACGGTCGCAATCAGCCCCAGCATTTT. The V and J genes are TRBV6-1 and TRBJ1-5, with D hard to call. V was trimmed by 2 bases and J by 2 bases, leaving 7 bases between them. Germline V gene lookup returns CDR1 MNHNS and CDR2 SASEGT. This CDR3 region has 14 residues.

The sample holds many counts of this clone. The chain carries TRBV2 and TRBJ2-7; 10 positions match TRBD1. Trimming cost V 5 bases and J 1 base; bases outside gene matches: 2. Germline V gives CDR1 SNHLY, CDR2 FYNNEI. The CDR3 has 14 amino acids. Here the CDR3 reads CASSPGQGSYEQYF. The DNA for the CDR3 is TGTGCCAGCAGTCCGGGACAGGGGTCCTACGAGCAGTACTTC.

This chain's CDR3 is CASSQEQVGEQYF. CDR3 DNA: TGCGCCAGCAGCCAAGAACAGGTGGGCGAGCAGTACTTC. The chain uses TRBV4-3 and TRBJ2-7, with D possibly matching TRBD1 (5 bases). The CDR3 contains 13 residues. Germline assignment: CDR1 LGHNA and CDR2 YSLEER. V was cut by 0 bases and J by 6 bases, with 9 bases left in between.

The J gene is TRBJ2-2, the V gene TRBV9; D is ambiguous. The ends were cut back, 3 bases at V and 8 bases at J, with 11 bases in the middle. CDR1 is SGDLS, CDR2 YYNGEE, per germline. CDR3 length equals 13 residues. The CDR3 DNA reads TGTGCCAGCAGCGCATCACTTCAGGGGGAGCTGTTTTTT. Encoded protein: CASSASLQGELFF.

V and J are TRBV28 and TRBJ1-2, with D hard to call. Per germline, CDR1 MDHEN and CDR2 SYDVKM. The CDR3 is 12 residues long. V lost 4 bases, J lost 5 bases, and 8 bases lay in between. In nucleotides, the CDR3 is TGTGCCAGCAGTTCCGGCTATTATGGCTACACCTTC. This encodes CASSSGYYGYTF.

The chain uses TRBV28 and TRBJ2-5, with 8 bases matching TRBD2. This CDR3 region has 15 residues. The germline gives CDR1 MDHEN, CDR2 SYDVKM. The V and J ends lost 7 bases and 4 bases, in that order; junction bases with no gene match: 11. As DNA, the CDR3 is TGTGCCAGCACCCTCGGGGGGGTGATGAGAGAGACCCAGTACTTC. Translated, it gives CASTLGGVMRETQYF. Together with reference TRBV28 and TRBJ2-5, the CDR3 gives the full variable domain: DVKVTQSSRYLVKRTGEKVFLECVQDMDHENMFWYRQDPGLGLRLIYFSYDVKMKEKGDIPEGYSVSREKKERFSLILESASTNQTSMYLCASTLGGVMRETQYFGPGTRLLVL.

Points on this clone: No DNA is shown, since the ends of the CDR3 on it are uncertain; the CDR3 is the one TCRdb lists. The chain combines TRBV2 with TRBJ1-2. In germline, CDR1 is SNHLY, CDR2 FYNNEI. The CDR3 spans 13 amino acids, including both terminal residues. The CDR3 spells CASILGLLDGYTF.

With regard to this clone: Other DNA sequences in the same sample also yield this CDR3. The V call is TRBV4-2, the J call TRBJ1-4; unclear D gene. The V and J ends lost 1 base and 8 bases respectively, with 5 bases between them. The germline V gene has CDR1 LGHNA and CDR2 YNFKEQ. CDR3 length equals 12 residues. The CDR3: CASSQVREKLFF. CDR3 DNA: TGTGCCAGCAGCCAAGTCAGAGAAAAACTGTTTTTT.

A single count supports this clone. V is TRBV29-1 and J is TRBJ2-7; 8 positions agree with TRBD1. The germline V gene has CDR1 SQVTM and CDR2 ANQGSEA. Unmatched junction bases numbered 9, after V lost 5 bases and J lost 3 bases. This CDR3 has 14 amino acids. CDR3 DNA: TGCAGCGTTAGTTTTACAGGGGGTATCTACGAGCAGTACTTC. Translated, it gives CSVSFTGGIYEQYF.

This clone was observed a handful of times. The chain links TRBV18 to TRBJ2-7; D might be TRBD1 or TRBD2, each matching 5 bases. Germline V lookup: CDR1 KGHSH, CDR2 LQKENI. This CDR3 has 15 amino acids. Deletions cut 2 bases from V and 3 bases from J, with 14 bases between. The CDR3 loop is CASSPSPGLDYEQYF. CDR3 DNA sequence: TGTGCCAGCTCACCATCGCCGGGGCTCGACTACGAGCAGTACTTC.

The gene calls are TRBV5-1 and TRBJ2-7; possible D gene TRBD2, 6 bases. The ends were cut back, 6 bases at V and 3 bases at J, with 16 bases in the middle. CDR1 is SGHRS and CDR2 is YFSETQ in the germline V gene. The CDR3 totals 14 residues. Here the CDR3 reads CASTTGTPGYEQYF. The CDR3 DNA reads TGCGCCAGCACTACCGGGACTCCCGGCTACGAGCAGTACTTC.

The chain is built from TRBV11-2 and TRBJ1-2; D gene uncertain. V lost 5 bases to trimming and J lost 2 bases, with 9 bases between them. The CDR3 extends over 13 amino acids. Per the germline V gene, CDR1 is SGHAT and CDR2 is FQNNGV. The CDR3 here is CASSLGFNYGYTF. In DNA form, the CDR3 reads TGTGCCAGCAGCCTCGGCTTCAACTATGGCTACACCTTC.

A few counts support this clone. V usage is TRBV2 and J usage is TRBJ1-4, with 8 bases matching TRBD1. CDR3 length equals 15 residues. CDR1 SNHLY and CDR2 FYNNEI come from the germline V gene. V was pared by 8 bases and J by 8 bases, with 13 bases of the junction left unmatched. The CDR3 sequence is CASAAGTGNGEKLFF. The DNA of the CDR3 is TGTGCCAGCGCAGCCGGGACAGGAAATGGCGAAAAACTGTTTTTT. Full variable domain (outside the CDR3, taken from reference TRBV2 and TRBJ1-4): EPEVTQTPSHQVTQMGQEVILRCVPISNHLYFYWYRQILGQKVEFLVSFYNNEISEKSEIFDDQFSVERPDGSNFTLKIRSTKLEDSAMYFCASAAGTGNGEKLFFGSGTQLSVL.

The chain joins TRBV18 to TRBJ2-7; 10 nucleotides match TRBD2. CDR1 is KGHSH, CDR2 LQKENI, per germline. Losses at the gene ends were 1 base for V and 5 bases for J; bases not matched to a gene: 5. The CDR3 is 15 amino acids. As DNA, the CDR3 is TGTGCCAGCTCACCACAGCGGGAGGGCCGCGACGAGCAGTACTTC. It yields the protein CASSPQREGRDEQYF.

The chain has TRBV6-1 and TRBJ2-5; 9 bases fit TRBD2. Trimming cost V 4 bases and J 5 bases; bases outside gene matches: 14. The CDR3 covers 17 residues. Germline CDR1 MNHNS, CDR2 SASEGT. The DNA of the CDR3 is TGTGCCAGCAGTGCAGAGAGGCTAGCGGGATGGGGGGAGACCCAGTACTTC. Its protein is CASSAERLAGWGETQYF.

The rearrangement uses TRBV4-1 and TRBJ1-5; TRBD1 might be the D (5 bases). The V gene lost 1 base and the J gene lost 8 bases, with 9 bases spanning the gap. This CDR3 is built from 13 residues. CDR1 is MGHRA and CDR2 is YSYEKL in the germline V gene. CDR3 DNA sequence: TGCGCCAGCAGCCAAGGTGGGGGAGAGCCCCAGCATTTT. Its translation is CASSQGGGEPQHF.

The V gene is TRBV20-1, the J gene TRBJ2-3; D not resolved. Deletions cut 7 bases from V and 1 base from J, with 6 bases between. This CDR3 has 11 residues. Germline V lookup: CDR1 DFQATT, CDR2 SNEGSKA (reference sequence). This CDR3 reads CSGGGTDTQYF. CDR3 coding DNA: TGCAGTGGTGGAGGCACAGATACGCAGTATTTT.

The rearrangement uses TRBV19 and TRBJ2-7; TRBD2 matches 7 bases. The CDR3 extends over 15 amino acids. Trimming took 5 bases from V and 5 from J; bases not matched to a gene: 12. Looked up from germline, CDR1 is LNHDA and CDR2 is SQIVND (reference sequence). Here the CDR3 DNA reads TGTGCCAGTAGTTCTCCGAGGGCCGCGGGGGACGAGCAGTACTTC. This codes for CASSSPRAAGDEQYF.

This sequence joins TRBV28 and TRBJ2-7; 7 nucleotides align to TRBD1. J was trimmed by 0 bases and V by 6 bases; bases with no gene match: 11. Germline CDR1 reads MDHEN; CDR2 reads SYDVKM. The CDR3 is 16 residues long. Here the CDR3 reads CASRRGTAYYSYEQYF. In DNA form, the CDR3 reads TGTGCCAGCAGACGTGGGACAGCGTATTACTCCTACGAGCAGTACTTC. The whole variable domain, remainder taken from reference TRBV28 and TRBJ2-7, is DVKVTQSSRYLVKRTGEKVFLECVQDMDHENMFWYRQDPGLGLRLIYFSYDVKMKEKGDIPEGYSVSREKKERFSLILESASTNQTSMYLCASRRGTAYYSYEQYFGPGTRLTVT.

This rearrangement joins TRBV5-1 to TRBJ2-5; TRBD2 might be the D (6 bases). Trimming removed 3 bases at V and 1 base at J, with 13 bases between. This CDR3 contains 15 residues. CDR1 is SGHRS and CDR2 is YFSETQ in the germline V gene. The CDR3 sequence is CASSSPTTSQETQYF. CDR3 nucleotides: TGCGCCAGCAGCTCACCGACGACTAGCCAAGAGACCCAGTACTTC.

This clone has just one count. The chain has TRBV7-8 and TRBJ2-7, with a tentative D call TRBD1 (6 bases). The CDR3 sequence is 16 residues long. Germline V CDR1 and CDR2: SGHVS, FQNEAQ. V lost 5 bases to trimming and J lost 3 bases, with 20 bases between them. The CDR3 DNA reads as TGTGCCAGCAGCCCTATAGCCGGGACAAAAAACTACGAGCAGTACTTC. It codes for CASSPIAGTKNYEQYF.

The CDR3 bases are TGTGCCAGCAGCCCGGGACTAGCTCTCACTACGCAGTATTTT. Translating gives CASSPGLALTTQYF. This chain uses TRBV14 with TRBJ2-3, with TRBD2 matching 9 bases. Trimming at V came to 4 bases and at J to 8 bases, leaving 7 bases not matched to a gene. Looked up from germline, CDR1 is SGHDN and CDR2 is FVKESK. This CDR3 is 14 amino acids long.